These T cell receptor beta chains were read from a single sample in a study of post-analysis software for immune sequencing data. Each CDR3 protein gets one entry after TCRdb re-called the PCR reads with MiXCR. Of about half a million distinct CDR3 sequences listed, roughly 45% are singletons. The source material was blood. The origin of the receptors is a girl under 18 with multiple sclerosis. Each CDR3 is given with its conserved first and last residue. Each record gives: CDR3 protein, J gene, V gene, clone size. For some rows the clone size is stated as once, few or many, or as a class when expanded; others skip it.

CSVSTDNTEAFF	TRBJ1-1	TRBV20-1	-
CASSYSGRAPNEQFF	TRBJ2-1	TRBV6-5	-
CASSQPTGTIGDLYYEQYF	-	TRBV28	-
CSANPAGVGTDTQYF	TRBJ2-3	TRBV20-1	-
CAISRGPYNEQFF	TRBJ2-1	TRBV10-3	-
CAISMNGYIQYF	TRBJ2-4	TRBV10-3	-
CASSVLSGRDIQYF	TRBJ2-4	TRBV28	-
CASSLSTPDSYNEQFF	TRBJ2-1	TRBV4-2	-
CSVGTDGGYEQYF	TRBJ2-7	TRBV29-1	few
CASSLDSGPNNEQFF	TRBJ2-1	TRBV5-1	-
CSARAVPNQPQHF	TRBJ1-5	TRBV20-1	-
CSASLGGADSYNSPLHF	TRBJ1-6	TRBV20-1	few
CAISERQGSNQPQHF	TRBJ1-5	TRBV10-3	-
CASSQDWAQAAQQYF	TRBJ2-7	TRBV4-2	few
CASSQDGRGQPQHF	TRBJ1-5	TRBV4-1	-
CSALRTGWDGYTF	TRBJ1-2	TRBV20-1	few